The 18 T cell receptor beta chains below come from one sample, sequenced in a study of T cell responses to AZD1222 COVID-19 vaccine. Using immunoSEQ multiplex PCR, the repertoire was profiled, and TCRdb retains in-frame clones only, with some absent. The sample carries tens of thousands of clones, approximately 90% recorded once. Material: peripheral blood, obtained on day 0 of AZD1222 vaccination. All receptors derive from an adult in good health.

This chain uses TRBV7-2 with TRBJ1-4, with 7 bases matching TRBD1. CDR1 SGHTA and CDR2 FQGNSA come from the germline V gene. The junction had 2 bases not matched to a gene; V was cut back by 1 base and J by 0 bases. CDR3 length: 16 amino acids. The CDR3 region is CASSLEGTATNEKLFF. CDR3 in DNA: TGTGCCAGCAGCTTAGAAGGGACAGCAACTAATGAAAAACTGTTTTTT.

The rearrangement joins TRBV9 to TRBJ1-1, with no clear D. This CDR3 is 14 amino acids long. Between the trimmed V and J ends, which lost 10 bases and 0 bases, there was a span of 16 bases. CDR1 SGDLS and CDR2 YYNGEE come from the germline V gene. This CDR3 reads CASQRMDLNTEAFF. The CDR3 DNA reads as TGTGCCTCACAGAGGATGGACTTGAACACTGAAGCTTTCTTT.

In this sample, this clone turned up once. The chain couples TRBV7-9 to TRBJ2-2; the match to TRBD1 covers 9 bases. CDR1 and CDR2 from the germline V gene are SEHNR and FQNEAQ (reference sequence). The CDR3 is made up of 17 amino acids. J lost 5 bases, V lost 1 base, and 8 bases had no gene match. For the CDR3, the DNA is TGTGCCAGCAGCTTAGGTTTGGCGGACAGGGGAACCGGGGAGCTGTTTTTT. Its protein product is CASSLGLADRGTGELFF.

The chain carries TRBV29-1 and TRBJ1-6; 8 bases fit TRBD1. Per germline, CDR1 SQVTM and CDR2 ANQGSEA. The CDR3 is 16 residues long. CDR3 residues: CNRTGRVTFNNSPLHF. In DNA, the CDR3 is TGCAACCGGACAGGGAGAGTCACCTTCAATAATTCACCCCTCCACTTT.

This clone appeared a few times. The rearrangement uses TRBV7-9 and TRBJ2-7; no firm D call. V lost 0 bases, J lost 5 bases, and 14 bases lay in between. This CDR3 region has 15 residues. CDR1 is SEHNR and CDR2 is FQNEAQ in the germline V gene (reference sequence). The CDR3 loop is CASSLAGWYSDEQYF. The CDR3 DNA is TGTGCCAGCAGCTTAGCGGGTTGGTACTCAGACGAGCAGTACTTC.

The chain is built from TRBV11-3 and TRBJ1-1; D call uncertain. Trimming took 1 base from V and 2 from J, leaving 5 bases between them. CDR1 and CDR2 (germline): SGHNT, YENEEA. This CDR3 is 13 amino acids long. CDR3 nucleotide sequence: TGTGCCAGCAGCTTAGCCCGTAACACTGAAGCTTTCTTT. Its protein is CASSLARNTEAFF. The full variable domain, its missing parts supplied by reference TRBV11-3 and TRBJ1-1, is EAGVVQSPRYKIIEKKQPVAFWCNPISGHNTLYWYLQNLGQGPELLIRYENEEAVDDSQLPKDRFSAERLKGVDSTLKIQPAELGDSAVYLCASSLARNTEAFFGQGTRLTVV.

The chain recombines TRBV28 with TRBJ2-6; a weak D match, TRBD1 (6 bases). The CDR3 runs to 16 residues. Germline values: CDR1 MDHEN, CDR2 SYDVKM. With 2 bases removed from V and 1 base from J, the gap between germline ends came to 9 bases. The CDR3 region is CASSLATGSGANVLTF. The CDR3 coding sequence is TGTGCCAGCAGTTTAGCCACAGGGTCTGGGGCCAACGTCCTGACTTTC. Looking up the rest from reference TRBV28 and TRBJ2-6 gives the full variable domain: DVKVTQSSRYLVKRTGEKVFLECVQDMDHENMFWYRQDPGLGLRLIYFSYDVKMKEKGDIPEGYSVSREKKERFSLILESASTNQTSMYLCASSLATGSGANVLTFGAGSRLTVL.

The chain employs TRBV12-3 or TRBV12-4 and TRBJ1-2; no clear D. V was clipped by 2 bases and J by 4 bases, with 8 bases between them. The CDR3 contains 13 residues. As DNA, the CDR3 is TGTGCCAGCAGTTTAAAGGGTTCCTATGGCTACACCTTC. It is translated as CASSLKGSYGYTF.

CDR3 protein: CASSWSGGMMDEQYF. The DNA of the CDR3 is TGTGCCAGCAGCTGGAGCGGGGGGATGATGGACGAGCAGTACTTC. The J gene is TRBJ2-7, the V gene TRBV11-2; 9 bases line up with TRBD2. The V and J ends lost 4 bases and 5 bases, in that order; junction bases with no gene match: 9. The CDR3 has 15 amino acids. CDR1 SGHAT and CDR2 FQNNGV come from the germline V gene.

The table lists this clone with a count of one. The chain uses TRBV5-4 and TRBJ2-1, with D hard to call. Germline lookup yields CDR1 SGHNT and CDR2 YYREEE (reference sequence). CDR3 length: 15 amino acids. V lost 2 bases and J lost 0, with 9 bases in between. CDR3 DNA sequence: TGTGCCAGCAGCTTTGGGCTAGGCTCCTACAATGAGCAGTTCTTC. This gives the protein CASSFGLGSYNEQFF.

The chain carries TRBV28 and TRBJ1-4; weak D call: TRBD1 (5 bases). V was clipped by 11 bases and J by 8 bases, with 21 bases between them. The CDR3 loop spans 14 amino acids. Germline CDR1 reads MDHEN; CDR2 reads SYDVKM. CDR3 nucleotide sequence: TGTGCCTGCAACTCGGGGGGTGCGGGGGAAAAACTGTTTTTT. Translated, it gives CACNSGGAGEKLFF.

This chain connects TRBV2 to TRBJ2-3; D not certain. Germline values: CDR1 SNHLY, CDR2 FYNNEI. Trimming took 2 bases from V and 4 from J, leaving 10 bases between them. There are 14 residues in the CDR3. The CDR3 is CASSESLGADTQYF. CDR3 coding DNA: TGTGCCAGCAGTGAATCCCTAGGCGCAGATACGCAGTATTTT. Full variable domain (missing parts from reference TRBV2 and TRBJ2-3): EPEVTQTPSHQVTQMGQEVILRCVPISNHLYFYWYRQILGQKVEFLVSFYNNEISEKSEIFDDQFSVERPDGSNFTLKIRSTKLEDSAMYFCASSESLGADTQYFGPGTRLTVL.

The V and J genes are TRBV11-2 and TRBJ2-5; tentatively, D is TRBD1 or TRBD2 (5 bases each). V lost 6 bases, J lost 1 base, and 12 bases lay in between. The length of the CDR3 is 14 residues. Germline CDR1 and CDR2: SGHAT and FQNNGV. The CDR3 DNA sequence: TGTGCCAGCAGAAGTTCGGGGCTCCAAGAGACCCAGTACTTC. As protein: CASRSSGLQETQYF.

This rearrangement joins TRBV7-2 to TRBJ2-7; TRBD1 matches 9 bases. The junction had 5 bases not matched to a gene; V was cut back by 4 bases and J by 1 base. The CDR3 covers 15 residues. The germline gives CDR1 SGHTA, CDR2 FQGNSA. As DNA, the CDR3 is TGTGCCAGCAGCTCCTACAGGGGGCAGTCCTACGAGCAGTACTTC. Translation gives CASSSYRGQSYEQYF.

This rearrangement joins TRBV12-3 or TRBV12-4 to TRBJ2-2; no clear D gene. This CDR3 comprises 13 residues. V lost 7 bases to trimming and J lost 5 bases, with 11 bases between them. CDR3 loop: CASTLKRTGELFF. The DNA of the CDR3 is TGTGCCAGCACCCTTAAAAGGACCGGGGAGCTGTTTTTT.

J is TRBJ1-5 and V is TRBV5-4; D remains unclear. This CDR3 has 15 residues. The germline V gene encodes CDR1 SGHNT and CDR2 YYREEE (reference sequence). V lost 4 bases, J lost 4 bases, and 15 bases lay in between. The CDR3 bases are TGTGCCAGCAGCCGTGGCGGACGGGCAAATCAGCCCCAGCATTTT. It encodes CASSRGGRANQPQHF.

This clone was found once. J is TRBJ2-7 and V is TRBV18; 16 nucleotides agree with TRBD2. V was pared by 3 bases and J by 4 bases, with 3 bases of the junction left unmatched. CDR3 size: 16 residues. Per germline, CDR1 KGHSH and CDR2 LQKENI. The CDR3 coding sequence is TGTGCCAGCTCACCGGGACTAGCGGGAGGGCCATACGAGCAGTACTTC. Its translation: CASSPGLAGGPYEQYF.

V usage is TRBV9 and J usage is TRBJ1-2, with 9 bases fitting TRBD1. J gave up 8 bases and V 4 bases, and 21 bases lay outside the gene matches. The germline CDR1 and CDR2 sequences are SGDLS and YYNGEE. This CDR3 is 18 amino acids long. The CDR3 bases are TGTGCCAGCAGCCCTCTTCCCCGGGACAGGGCCCACTCATGGGGCTACACCTTC. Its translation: CASSPLPRDRAHSWGYTF.